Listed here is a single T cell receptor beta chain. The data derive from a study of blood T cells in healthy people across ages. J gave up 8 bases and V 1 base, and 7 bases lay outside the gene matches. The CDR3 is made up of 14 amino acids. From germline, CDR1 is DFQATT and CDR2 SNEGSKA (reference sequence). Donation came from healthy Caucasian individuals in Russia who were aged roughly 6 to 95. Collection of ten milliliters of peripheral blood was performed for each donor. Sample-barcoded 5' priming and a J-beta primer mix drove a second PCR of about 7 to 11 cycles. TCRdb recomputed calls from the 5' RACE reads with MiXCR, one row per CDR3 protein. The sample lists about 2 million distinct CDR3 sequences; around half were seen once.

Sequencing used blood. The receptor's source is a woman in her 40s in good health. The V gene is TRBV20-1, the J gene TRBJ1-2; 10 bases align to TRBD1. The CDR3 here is CSARGTGQGLGYTF. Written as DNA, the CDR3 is TGCAGTGCTAGAGGGACGGGACAGGGGTTAGGCTACACCTTC.